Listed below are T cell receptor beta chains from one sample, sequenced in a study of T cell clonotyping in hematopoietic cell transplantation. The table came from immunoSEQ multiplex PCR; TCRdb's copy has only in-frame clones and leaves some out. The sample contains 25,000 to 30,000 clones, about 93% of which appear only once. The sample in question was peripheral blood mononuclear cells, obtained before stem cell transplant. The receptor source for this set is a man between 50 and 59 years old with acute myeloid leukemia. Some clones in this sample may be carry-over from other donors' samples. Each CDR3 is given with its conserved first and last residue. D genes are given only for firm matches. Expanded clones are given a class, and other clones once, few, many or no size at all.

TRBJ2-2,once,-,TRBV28,CASSFRGGSNTGELFF,TGTGCCAGCAGTTTTCGTGGAGGTTCGAACACCGGGGAGCTGTTTTTT
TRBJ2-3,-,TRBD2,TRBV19,CASSIASGVRDTQYF,TGTGCCAGTAGTATAGCTAGCGGTGTGAGAGATACGCAGTATTTT
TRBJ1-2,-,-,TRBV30,CAWSVGGYGYTF,TGTGCCTGGAGTGTGGGGGGCTATGGCTACACCTTC
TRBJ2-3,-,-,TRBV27,CASSLRGDGSGGDTQYF,TGTGCCAGCAGTCTCCGTGGAGACGGGAGCGGTGGAGATACGCAGTATTTT
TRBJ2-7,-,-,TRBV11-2,CASSLGGRSYEQYF,TGTGCCAGCAGCTTAGGAGGGAGGAGCTACGAGCAGTACTTC
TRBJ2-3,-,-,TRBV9,CASSVSGGSTDTQYF,TGTGCCAGCAGCGTTAGCGGAGGGAGCACAGATACGCAGTATTTT
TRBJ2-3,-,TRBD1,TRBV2,CASSPGQGGTGTQYF,TGTGCCAGCAGTCCCGGACAGGGCGGAACGGGTACGCAGTATTTT
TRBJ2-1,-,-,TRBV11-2,CASSLDFYNEQFF,TGTGCCAGCAGCTTAGACTTCTACAATGAGCAGTTCTTC
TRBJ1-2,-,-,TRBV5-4,CASSLEGYGYTF,TGTGCCAGCAGCTTAGAAGGCTATGGCTACACCTTC
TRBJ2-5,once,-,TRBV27,CASSLRTAQETQYF,TGTGCCAGCAGTTTAAGGACAGCTCAAGAGACCCAGTACTTC
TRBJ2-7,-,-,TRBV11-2,CASSSSPSLEQYF,TGTGCCAGCAGCAGCTCCCCGAGCCTCGAGCAGTACTTC
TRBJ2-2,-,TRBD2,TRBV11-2,CATRAGAHTGELFF,TGTGCCACCAGAGCGGGAGCGCACACCGGGGAGCTGTTTTTT
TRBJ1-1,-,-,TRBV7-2,CASSFNPWTEAFF,TGTGCCAGCAGCTTTAATCCGTGGACTGAAGCTTTCTTT
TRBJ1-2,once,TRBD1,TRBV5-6,CASSLGQGGFARGYTF,TGTGCCAGCAGCTTAGGACAGGGCGGATTTGCTCGGGGCTACACCTTC
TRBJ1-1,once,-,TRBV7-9,CASSSSGGVPEAFF,TGTGCCAGCAGTTCCAGTGGGGGGGTTCCTGAAGCTTTCTTT
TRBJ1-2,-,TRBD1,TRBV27,CASSFQGQLYGYTF,TGTGCCAGCAGTTTCCAGGGACAGCTATATGGCTACACCTTC
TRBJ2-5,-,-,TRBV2,CASSDLGYQETQYF,TGTGCCAGCAGTGATCTCGGCTACCAAGAGACCCAGTACTTC
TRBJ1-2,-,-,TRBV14,CASSQHPGGGYTF,TGTGCCAGCAGCCAACACCCGGGGGGTGGCTACACCTTC
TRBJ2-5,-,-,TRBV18,CASSPTGYQETQYF,TGTGCCAGCTCTCCTACAGGTTATCAAGAGACCCAGTACTTC
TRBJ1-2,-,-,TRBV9,CASSFSLYYGYTF,TGTGCCAGCAGCTTTAGCCTATACTATGGCTACACCTTC
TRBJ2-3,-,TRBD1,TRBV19,CASSRSGTGVADTQYF,TGTGCCAGTAGTCGGTCCGGGACAGGGGTGGCAGATACGCAGTATTTT
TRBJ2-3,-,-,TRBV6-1,CASSEHVPLTTDTQYF,TGTGCCAGCAGTGAGCACGTCCCCTTAACCACAGATACGCAGTATTTT
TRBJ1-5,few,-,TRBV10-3,CASSDGNQPQHF,TGTGCCTCCTCCGACGGGAATCAGCCCCAGCATTTT
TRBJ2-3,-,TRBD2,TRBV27,CASMSGGRTDTQYF,TGTGCCAGCATGAGCGGGGGTCGCACAGATACGCAGTATTTT
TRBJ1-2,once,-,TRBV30,CAWSTEANYGYTF,TGTGCCTGGAGTACAGAAGCTAACTATGGCTACACCTTC
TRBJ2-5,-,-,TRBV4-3,CASSQGAGRQQETQYF,TGCGCCAGCAGCCAGGGGGCAGGGCGTCAACAAGAGACCCAGTACTTC
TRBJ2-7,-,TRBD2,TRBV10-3,CAISESRGGGAYEQYF,TGTGCCATCAGTGAGTCACGGGGCGGGGGGGCCTACGAGCAGTACTTC